Listed below are T cell receptor beta chains from one sample, sequenced in a study of control samples from healthy donors and cancer patients. Clones were sequenced by immunoSEQ multiplex PCR, and TCRdb holds only the in-frame ones, with some missing. There are 75,000 or so clones in the sample; more than 70% occur only once, and 5% to 7% lies in the top ten. Sequenced: PBMCs. Receptors originate from a man between 60 and 70 years old with colorectal cancer. CDR3s leave out the opening cysteine and the closing phenylalanine or tryptophan. The order of the fields is CDR3 protein, J gene, V gene.

CDR3: ASSLARGARNQPQH
J: TRBJ1-5
V: TRBV7-2

CDR3: ASSLRDTGELF
J: TRBJ2-2
V: TRBV6-4

CDR3: ASEVGQGVNQPQH
J: TRBJ1-5
V: TRBV28

CDR3: ASSYSGQGTQY
J: TRBJ2-3
V: TRBV6-5

CDR3: ASSTRLAGSETQY
J: TRBJ2-5
V: TRBV7-9

CDR3: ASSLAVAGGETQY
J: TRBJ2-5
V: TRBV5-1

CDR3: ASSNGVYEQY
J: TRBJ2-7
V: TRBV19

CDR3: ASSEYNRDHEQY
J: TRBJ2-7
V: TRBV25-1

CDR3: ASSQDWGTLPYEQY
J: TRBJ2-7
V: TRBV4-1

CDR3: ASSPLQRGETQY
J: TRBJ2-5
V: TRBV9

CDR3: ASSFTGTGANEQY
J: TRBJ2-7
V: TRBV7-9

CDR3: AWSVLPPLNEKLF
J: TRBJ1-4
V: TRBV30

CDR3: ASSQPGTGIYGYT
J: TRBJ1-2
V: TRBV4-1

CDR3: ASSYHVRVGGSPLH
J: TRBJ1-6
V: TRBV6-5

CDR3: ASSSRGDTYEQY
J: TRBJ2-7
V: TRBV4-2

CDR3: AYAPNTVTRNQPQH
J: TRBJ1-5
V: TRBV30